The 6 T cell receptor beta chains below come from one sample, sequenced in a study of cytomegalovirus exposure and HLA in healthy donors. The PCR was carried out with 60 Vbeta primers and 13 Jbeta primers. Only in-frame clones appear in the TCRdb table, and some are missing; sequencing was by immunoSEQ multiplex PCR. The sample has roughly 180,000 clones, about 80% seen once. Source material: PBMCs. The origin of the receptors is a man aged 30 to 39 in good health and CMV-seronegative.

This clone was seen once. V is TRBV6-1 and J is TRBJ1-5; D gene ambiguous. CDR1 is MNHNS and CDR2 is SASEGT in the germline V gene. Trimming stripped 11 bases from V and 7 bases from J, with 18 bases between. The CDR3 sequence is 13 residues long. The CDR3 region has the DNA TGTGCCGCCAACCGGGAGCTACCACAGCCCCAGCATTTT. It specifies CAANRELPQPQHF.

The chain employs TRBV5-4 and TRBJ1-2, with unresolved D. CDR1 and CDR2 (germline): SGHNT, YYREEE (reference sequence). The V and J ends lost 1 base and 6 bases respectively, with 16 bases between them. The CDR3 is 15 amino acids. The DNA of the CDR3 is TGTGCCAGCAGCTTGTACGTCAGTGATGTGGATGGCTACACCTTC. Amino acid sequence: CASSLYVSDVDGYTF.

This clone has a single count. The genes are TRBV6-1 and TRBJ2-5; 9 bases are shared with TRBD2. V gave up 7 bases and J gave up 4 bases; unmatched junction bases: 7. Germline-derived CDR1 and CDR2 are MNHNS and SASEGT. The CDR3 spans 14 residues. The chain's CDR3 is CASTKQTSGETQYF. The CDR3 DNA reads TGTGCCAGCACCAAGCAGACTAGCGGAGAGACCCAGTACTTC.

The genes are TRBV6-1 and TRBJ1-3; 7 bases agree with TRBD1. Trimming took 4 bases from V and 14 from J; bases not matched to a gene: 14. The CDR3 length is 14 residues. CDR1 and CDR2 from the germline V gene are MNHNS and SASEGT. For the CDR3, the DNA is TGTGCCAGCAGTGGGTCGACCAGACAGGGTCCCCTATATTTT. Its translation: CASSGSTRQGPLYF.

This clone was counted once. The CDR3 coding sequence is TGCGCCAGCAGGGCGGGGGACCCGGGCTACACCTTC. Its protein product is CASRAGDPGYTF. V gene TRBV5-1 combines with J gene TRBJ1-2; D is possibly TRBD1 (5 bases). The CDR3 is 12 residues long. CDR1 and CDR2 (germline): SGHRS, YFSETQ. The ends were cut back, 5 bases at V and 8 bases at J, with 13 bases in the middle.

The V gene is TRBV19, the J gene TRBJ1-5, with unresolved D. Germline assignment: CDR1 LNHDA and CDR2 SQIVND (reference sequence). The CDR3 has 13 amino acids. V gave up 6 bases and J gave up 5 bases, with 11 bases separating them. CDR3 nucleotide sequence: TGTGCCAGTAGCGAGAGGCCGTATCAGCCCCAGCATTTT. This encodes CASSERPYQPQHF.